These 6 T cell receptor beta chains share one sample of origin, sequenced in a study of shared clonotypes between healthy human individuals. The table came from immunoSEQ multiplex PCR; TCRdb's copy has only in-frame clones and leaves some out. The sample lists roughly 660,000 clones; about 92% were seen once. Sequencing used memory CD8+ T cells from PBMCs. Noted subset: CD45RO+ cells pooled with CCR7-negative TemRA cells. The receptor source for this set is a man in his late teens or twenties in good health. Some clones in this sample may be carry-over from other donors' samples.

The genes are TRBV4-2 and TRBJ2-7, with TRBD2 matching 13 bases. V lost 3 bases and J lost 3; bases outside the gene matches: 2. From germline, CDR1 is LGHNA and CDR2 YNFKEQ. The CDR3 has 15 amino acids. The CDR3 sequence: CASSQWTSGSYEQYF. In DNA, the CDR3 is TGTGCCAGCAGCCAGTGGACTAGCGGGAGCTACGAGCAGTACTTC.

CDR3: CASSPGLAGVGPGANVLTF. CDR3 DNA: TGTGCCAGCAGCCCGGGACTAGCGGGAGTTGGGCCTGGGGCCAACGTCCTGACTTTC. V is TRBV4-2 and J is TRBJ2-6; 14 nucleotides align to TRBD2. CDR1 is LGHNA and CDR2 is YNFKEQ in the germline V gene. V dropped 4 bases and J dropped 2; count of bases not matched to a gene: 7. The CDR3 contains 19 residues.

The gene calls are TRBV27 and TRBJ1-6, with TRBD1 matching 10 bases. The V gene end was trimmed by 6 bases and the J gene end by 10 bases; junction bases not matched to a gene: 6. The CDR3 has 14 residues. Looked up from germline, CDR1 is MNHEY and CDR2 is SMNVEV (reference sequence). The CDR3 DNA sequence: TGTGCCAGCAGGACCGGGACAGGGGAGTCACCCCTCCACTTT. It is translated as CASRTGTGESPLHF.

The chain carries TRBV7-9 and TRBJ1-2; D unclear. The V gene lost 1 base and the J gene lost 0 bases, with 9 bases spanning the gap. From germline, CDR1 is SEHNR and CDR2 FQNEAQ (reference sequence). This CDR3 spans 15 amino acids. The CDR3 sequence is CASSLGPKTNYGYTF. The CDR3 DNA reads as TGTGCCAGCAGCTTAGGACCAAAGACTAACTATGGCTACACCTTC.

This chain links TRBV28 with TRBJ1-2; TRBD1 is a possible D gene (5 bases). Trimming cost V 7 bases and J 0 bases, with 12 bases left between them. Looked up from germline, CDR1 is MDHEN and CDR2 is SYDVKM. This CDR3 has 14 amino acids. The CDR3 here is CASIGGDTNYGYTF. In nucleotides, the CDR3 is TGTGCCAGCATAGGAGGGGATACTAACTATGGCTACACCTTC.

The chain uses TRBV15 and TRBJ1-4, with 8 bases that match TRBD1. CDR1 is LNHNV and CDR2 is YYDKDF in the germline V gene (reference sequence). J lost 7 bases, V lost 3 bases, and 7 bases had no gene match. The CDR3 spans 15 residues. The CDR3, as DNA: TGTGCCACCAGCAGTCCCCGGGACAGGTCTGAAAAACTGTTTTTT. Translation gives CATSSPRDRSEKLFF.